These 7 T cell receptor beta chains were all obtained from the same sample, sequenced in a study of graft-versus-host responses after intestinal transplantation. Clones were sequenced by immunoSEQ multiplex PCR, and TCRdb holds only the in-frame ones, with some missing. This table holds over 60,000 clones, roughly 90% found once. The source was bone marrow, collected almost 750 days after intestinal transplantation. These receptors all come from a human patient who received an intestinal transplant, so some T cells may come from the graft donor.

In this sample, this clone turned up once. The chain is built from TRBV10-1 and TRBJ2-1, with TRBD1 as a possible D gene (6 bases). CDR3 length: 14 residues. Germline V lookup: CDR1 WNHNN, CDR2 SYGVQD (reference sequence). Trimming pared 0 bases from V and 7 bases from J, leaving 10 bases between. CDR3 DNA: TGCGCCAGCAGTGAGTCGACAGGAAGGAATGAGCAGTTCTTC. Its translation: CASSESTGRNEQFF.

The gene calls are TRBV6-1 and TRBJ1-2; D not certain. The CDR3 is made up of 12 amino acids. The V and J ends lost 6 bases and 2 bases respectively, with 7 bases between them. Per germline, CDR1 MNHNS and CDR2 SASEGT. CDR3 amino acids: CASSQANYGYTF. The CDR3 coding sequence is TGTGCCAGCAGCCAGGCGAACTATGGCTACACCTTC.

This clone was picked up one time. The rearrangement uses TRBV19 and TRBJ1-1; no firm D call. The CDR3 has 14 residues. The V end lost 4 bases, the J end lost 2 bases, and 11 bases lay between the germline ends. CDR1 is LNHDA and CDR2 is SQIVND in the germline V gene (reference sequence). The CDR3 region is CASSSVGTNTEAFF. CDR3 nucleotide sequence: TGTGCCAGTAGTAGCGTAGGTACTAACACTGAAGCTTTCTTT. Complete variable domain (other parts from reference TRBV19 and TRBJ1-1): DGGITQSPKYLFRKEGQNVTLSCEQNLNHDAMYWYRQDPGQGLRLIYYSQIVNDFQKGDIAEGYSVSREKKESFPLTVTSAQKNPTAFYLCASSSVGTNTEAFFGQGTRLTVV.

This clone was seen just once. CDR3 in amino acids: CASSSDRRYSNQPQHF. The CDR3 bases are TGTGCCAGCAGTTCTGACAGGCGATATAGCAATCAGCCCCAGCATTTT. The chain recombines TRBV27 with TRBJ1-5; maybe TRBD1 (6 bases). The CDR3 is 16 amino acids. Germline CDR1 MNHEY, CDR2 SMNVEV (reference sequence). V lost 4 bases and J lost 0, with 13 bases in between.

V is TRBV15 and J is TRBJ1-1; 7 nucleotides match TRBD1. From germline, CDR1 is LNHNV and CDR2 YYDKDF (reference sequence). CDR3 length equals 15 residues. V lost 3 bases, J lost 0 bases, and 4 bases stayed unmatched. This CDR3 reads CATSRFTGVNTEAFF. The CDR3 bases are TGTGCCACCAGCAGGTTTACAGGGGTGAACACTGAAGCTTTCTTT.

The J gene is TRBJ1-2, the V gene TRBV4-2; TRBD1 might be the D (6 bases). The CDR3 runs 15 residues. Germline CDR1 is LGHNA and CDR2 is YNFKEQ. V lost 4 bases and J 0 bases, leaving 12 bases between the germline ends. The CDR3 region is CASSLRRDTNYGYTF. The CDR3, as DNA: TGTGCCAGCAGCCTGAGACGGGACACTAACTATGGCTACACCTTC.

The rearrangement uses TRBV11-2 and TRBJ1-6, with 9 bases fitting TRBD1. The CDR3 is 15 amino acids. V dropped 1 base and J dropped 7; count of bases not matched to a gene: 2. The germline V gene has CDR1 SGHAT and CDR2 FQNNGV. The CDR3 nucleotides are TGTGCCAGCAGCTTAGGGGACAGGGCCAATTCACCCCTCCACTTT. It codes for CASSLGDRANSPLHF.